This T cell receptor beta chain was sequenced during a study of blood T cells in healthy people across ages. As to this clonotype: The antigen is unknown.

General observations from the study: Diversity figures based on one million T cells were deemed too low.

Germline assignment: CDR1 MNHNS and CDR2 SASEGT. The V segment lost 4 bases and the J segment 4 bases; nucleotides outside the gene matches: 12. CDR3 length: 17 residues. A second 7 to 11 cycle PCR used barcoded and J-beta primers. TCRdb itself ran the 5' RACE reads through MiXCR, one entry per CDR3 protein. The profile shows hundreds of thousands of distinct CDR3 sequences, about 54% of them singletons. The sequencing input was blood. The chain recombines TRBV6-1 with TRBJ2-5; the match to TRBD1 covers 10 bases. This receptor was taken from a man in his sixties in good health. CDR3 sequence (DNA): TGTGCCAGCAGTGGTCCACCCCGGGACAGGGGTTTAGAGACCCAGTACTTC. Amino acids: CASSGPPRDRGLETQYF.